This T cell receptor beta chain was found in a study of shared T cell receptors in the human thymus. Assay used: immunoSEQ multiplex PCR; TCRdb lists only in-frame clones, some missing. The data contain some 760,000 clones, 80% to 90% of them singletons. This CDR3 spans 13 amino acids. V was shortened by 1 base and J by 10 bases, with 8 bases between the two germline ends. Per germline, CDR1 SEHNR and CDR2 FQNEAQ (reference sequence). This sample also belongs to another study, concerning human thymus T cells. That study reports: It was from resections taken during corrective heart surgery that the thymus tissue came. Thymic as well as blood repertoires seemed to favor certain V and J genes unevenly. Highly overlapping thymic repertoires in unrelated individuals were reported by related research.

This receptor was identified in a girl less than two years old with a congenital heart defect. Material for sequencing was thymocytes. The rearrangement uses TRBV7-9 and TRBJ1-6; tentatively, D is TRBD1 (5 bases). CDR3 residues: CASSLEGRSPLHF. As DNA, the CDR3 is TGTGCCAGCAGCTTAGAGGGGAGGTCACCCCTCCACTTT.